One sample yielded the 24 T cell receptor beta chains listed below, sequenced in a study of CD8 T cells in ankylosing spondylitis. A single record per CDR3 protein comes from TCRdb applying MiXCR to the 5' RACE reads. This table has under 250,000 distinct CDR3 sequences, under 12% appearing once. Sequenced sample: blood, either unsorted or a sorted T cell fraction (not recorded which). These receptors came from a male donor with ankylosing spondylitis or in good health (not recorded which).

Ten or more counts support this clonotype. J is TRBJ2-2 and V is TRBV6-1; D gene ambiguous. The CDR3 is made up of 11 amino acids. The ends were cut back, 5 bases at V and 6 bases at J, with 4 bases in the middle. The germline CDR1 and CDR2 sequences are MNHNS and SASEGT. This CDR3 reads CASSPPGELFF. The CDR3 DNA is TGTGCCAGCAGTCCCCCCGGGGAGCTGTTTTTT.

There are many counts of this clonotype. This chain joins TRBV12-3 or TRBV12-4 and TRBJ1-2; 7 bases are a match to TRBD1. J lost 3 bases, V lost 5 bases, and 6 bases had no gene match. The CDR3 consists of 14 residues. The CDR3 here is CASSPRQGHYGYTF. In DNA, the CDR3 is TGTGCCAGCAGTCCTAGACAGGGTCACTATGGCTACACCTTC.

This clonotype showed up just a few times. The V and J genes are TRBV14 and TRBJ2-7, with D perhaps being TRBD1 or TRBD2 (6 bases each). CDR3 length: 14 amino acids. Germline CDR1 and CDR2: SGHDN and FVKESK. Trimming shortened V by 3 bases and J by 5 bases, and 14 bases separated the two germline ends. Here the CDR3 reads CASSHRGGYHEQYF. In DNA form, the CDR3 reads TGTGCCAGCAGCCACAGGGGAGGTTACCACGAGCAGTACTTC.

The V and J genes are TRBV30 and TRBJ2-7; TRBD2 agrees at 9 bases. CDR1 is GTSNPN and CDR2 is SVGIG in the germline V gene (reference sequence). With 4 bases clipped from V and 6 bases from J, the junction kept 7 bases outside the gene matches. This CDR3 is built from 13 residues. CDR3 nucleotides: TGTGCCTGGACGGCGGGGGGGCCGGTCGAGCAGTACTTC. Protein product: CAWTAGGPVEQYF.

CDR3 bases: TGTGCCAGCGTTGACAACTGGGGCAGGGGCCACGAGCAGTACTTC. Its translation is CASVDNWGRGHEQYF. This chain links TRBV6-5 with TRBJ2-7; tentatively, D is TRBD1 (6 bases). Looked up from germline, CDR1 is MNHEY and CDR2 is SVGAGI. V dropped 8 bases and J dropped 5 bases, with 22 bases sitting between them. The CDR3 sequence is 15 residues long.

This clonotype was detected many times. The V gene is TRBV2, the J gene TRBJ2-5; 7 bases are shared with TRBD1. Germline V CDR1 and CDR2: SNHLY, FYNNEI. This CDR3 is built from 14 residues. Unmatched junction bases numbered 10, after V lost 5 bases and J lost 7 bases. The CDR3 sequence is CASSPTRDRATQYF. DNA for the CDR3: TGTGCCAGCAGTCCCACCCGGGACAGAGCGACCCAGTACTTC.

This clonotype has just a few counts. The genes are TRBV2 and TRBJ2-2, with no clear D. Germline V gives CDR1 SNHLY, CDR2 FYNNEI. Trimming removed 1 base from V and 0 bases from J, with 6 bases in between. The CDR3 has 15 amino acids. This CDR3 is CASSEGTTNTGELFF. DNA of the CDR3: TGTGCCAGCAGTGAAGGGACGACGAACACCGGGGAGCTGTTTTTT.

Many counts were recorded for this clonotype. The chain carries TRBV24-1 and TRBJ2-5, with 10 nucleotides matching TRBD1. CDR1 is KGHDR and CDR2 is SFDVKD in the germline V gene. Trimming took 9 bases from V and 0 from J; bases not matched to a gene: 12. This CDR3 spans 17 amino acids. CDR3 loop: CATPLGTGEDYQETQYF. The CDR3 DNA follows: TGTGCCACCCCACTCGGGACAGGGGAGGATTACCAAGAGACCCAGTACTTC.

This clonotype occurred many times. The chain is built from TRBV2 and TRBJ2-2; D not certain. CDR3 length equals 12 residues. Germline V CDR1 and CDR2: SNHLY, FYNNEI. Trimming took off 3 bases at V and 3 bases at J, with 2 bases between the two ends. CDR3 coding DNA: TGTGCCAGCAGTGATCACACCGGGGAGCTGTTTTTT. Translated: CASSDHTGELFF.

This clonotype was recorded many times. This chain uses TRBV7-2 with TRBJ2-5; 9 nucleotides line up with TRBD2. The CDR3 totals 15 residues. The V gene end was trimmed by 2 bases and the J gene end by 4 bases; junction bases not matched to a gene: 5. Germline CDR1 and CDR2: SGHTA and FQGNSA. CDR3: CASSLRRGGIETQYF. In nucleotides, the CDR3 is TGTGCCAGCAGCTTAAGGCGGGGGGGCATAGAGACCCAGTACTTC.

This clonotype came up a few times. The rearrangement links TRBV2 to TRBJ2-7; the match to TRBD2 covers 10 bases. This CDR3 has 18 residues. CDR1 SNHLY and CDR2 FYNNEI come from the germline V gene. V was pared by 0 bases and J by 5 bases, with 13 bases of the junction left unmatched. The CDR3, as DNA: TGTGCCAGCAGTGAAGCGGTGGGGGCGGGACTAGCGTTCAACGAGCAGTACTTC. This encodes CASSEAVGAGLAFNEQYF.

The table lists this clonotype with many counts. The J gene is TRBJ1-4, the V gene TRBV7-8, with 7 positions matching TRBD1. V lost 3 bases to trimming and J lost 10 bases; unmatched junction nucleotides: 8. Germline lookup yields CDR1 SGHVS and CDR2 FQNEAQ. CDR3 length: 14 amino acids. In nucleotides, the CDR3 is TGTGCCAGCAGCTTGGGGGCACAGGGGAGAAAACTGTTTTTT. Protein sequence: CASSLGAQGRKLFF. The variable domain in full, with the rest retrieved from reference TRBV7-8 and TRBJ1-4, is GAGVSQSPRYKVAKRGQDVALRCDPISGHVSLFWYQQALGQGPEFLTYFQNEAQLDKSGLPSDRFFAERPEGSVSTLKIQRTQQEDSAVYLCASSLGAQGRKLFFGSGTQLSVL.

As concerns this clonotype: This may arise from a read error, as a much more abundant clone is one base away. The V and J genes are TRBV7-9 and TRBJ2-5; no firm D call. This CDR3 contains 11 residues. Germline lookup yields CDR1 SEHNR and CDR2 FQNEAQ (reference sequence). CDR3 residues: CTSSLNTAQYF. The CDR3 DNA reads TGTACCAGCAGCTTAAATACGGCCCAGTACTTC.

This clonotype was recorded many times. The chain combines TRBV18 with TRBJ2-5; TRBD2 agrees at 8 bases. From germline, CDR1 is KGHSH and CDR2 LQKENI. The CDR3 contains 19 residues. V lost 0 bases and J lost 1; bases outside the gene matches: 13. The CDR3, as DNA: TGTGCCAGCTCACCACCGGGACTAGAAGCCCACGTCACCCAAGAGACCCAGTACTTC. Protein: CASSPPGLEAHVTQETQYF.

This clonotype was found a few times. The rearrangement links TRBV11-1 to TRBJ1-4, with D perhaps TRBD1 (5 bases). CDR1 and CDR2 from the germline V gene are SGHAT and FQDESV (reference sequence). V shed 5 bases and J shed 8 bases, with 27 bases lying between them. The CDR3 is 18 amino acids. The CDR3 sequence: CASSPLSVSTGVGEKLFF. The CDR3 DNA follows: TGTGCCAGCAGCCCCCTGAGCGTCAGCACAGGTGTCGGGGAAAAACTGTTTTTT.

This clonotype was recorded at least ten times. V usage is TRBV5-1 and J usage is TRBJ2-2; 9 bases line up with TRBD2. The germline CDR1 and CDR2 sequences are SGHRS and YFSETQ. V was clipped by 0 bases and J by 3 bases; unmatched bases: 3. This CDR3 comprises 16 residues. CDR3 amino acids: CASSLVRLADTGELFF. The CDR3 DNA is TGCGCCAGCAGCTTGGTACGACTAGCGGACACCGGGGAGCTGTTTTTT. Complete variable domain (other parts from reference TRBV5-1 and TRBJ2-2): KAGVTQTPRYLIKTRGQQVTLSCSPISGHRSVSWYQQTPGQGLQFLFEYFSETQRNKGNFPGRFSGRQFSNSRSEMNVSTLELGDSALYLCASSLVRLADTGELFFGEGSRLTVL.

This clonotype was observed many times. This chain links TRBV20-1 with TRBJ1-4; unclear D gene. CDR1 and CDR2 from the germline V gene are DFQATT and SNEGSKA (reference sequence). CDR3 size: 13 residues. V was pared by 4 bases and J by 0 bases, with 6 bases between. In DNA form, the CDR3 reads TGCAGTGCTATGGCCCCAACTAATGAAAAACTGTTTTTT. This translates into CSAMAPTNEKLFF.

Many counts were recorded for this clonotype. Here the CDR3 reads CASTGTGNEQYF. CDR3 in DNA: TGTGCCAGCACCGGGACAGGGAACGAGCAGTACTTC. This sequence joins TRBV25-1 and TRBJ2-7; 9 nucleotides align to TRBD1. The V gene's germline CDR1 is MGHDK and CDR2 SYGVNS. V lost 7 bases, J lost 5 bases, and 3 bases stayed unmatched. The CDR3 covers 12 residues.

The V and J genes are TRBV20-1 and TRBJ1-2; the D is unclear. The V end lost 5 bases, the J end lost 5 bases, and 12 bases lay between the germline ends. This CDR3 comprises 12 residues. Germline CDR1 reads DFQATT; CDR2 reads SNEGSKA (reference sequence). The CDR3 sequence is CSADPVTYGYTF. Written as DNA, the CDR3 is TGCAGTGCTGATCCGGTTACTTATGGCTACACCTTC.

This clonotype appeared many times. This chain uses TRBV10-1 with TRBJ2-2; the D is unclear. The V end lost 5 bases, the J end lost 0 bases, and 7 bases lay between the germline ends. The germline V gene has CDR1 WNHNN and CDR2 SYGVQD (reference sequence). The CDR3 has 14 amino acids. CDR3 amino acids: CASSPVANTGELFF. Here the CDR3 DNA reads TGCGCCAGCAGTCCTGTAGCGAACACCGGGGAGCTGTTTTTT.

This clonotype was seen repeatedly, ten times or more. The chain uses TRBV12-3 or TRBV12-4 and TRBJ2-2, with a tentative D call TRBD1 (6 bases). The CDR3 spans 15 residues. V lost 6 bases and J lost 0, with 11 bases in between. CDR3 sequence reads: CASSLQGSNTGELFF. Written as DNA, the CDR3 is TGTGCCAGCAGCCTACAGGGCTCGAACACCGGGGAGCTGTTTTTT.

The DNA of the CDR3 is TGTGCCTGGAGTGTGAGGCCCTCCGGAGGCTACACCTTC. Translating gives CAWSVRPSGGYTF. The chain uses TRBV30 and TRBJ1-2; D gene uncertain. CDR3 length: 13 residues. The germline V and J ends were trimmed by 0 bases and 8 bases, with 13 bases remaining between them. CDR1 GTSNPN and CDR2 SVGIG come from the germline V gene (reference sequence).

Many counts were recorded for this clonotype. V usage is TRBV10-3 and J usage is TRBJ2-4; 7 nucleotides align to TRBD2. Germline lookup yields CDR1 ENHRY and CDR2 SYGVKD. V lost 3 bases to trimming and J lost 6 bases; unmatched junction nucleotides: 8. There are 15 residues in the CDR3. CDR3 DNA: TGTGCCATCAGTGACTCGGGAGGTAACAGAAACATTCAGTACTTC. Translated: CAISDSGGNRNIQYF.

This clonotype was found many times. The chain joins TRBV5-1 to TRBJ2-1; D not resolved. With 0 bases removed from V and 4 bases from J, the gap between germline ends came to 14 bases. Per germline, CDR1 SGHRS and CDR2 YFSETQ. CDR3 size: 16 residues. Here the CDR3 reads CASSLAGPENYNEQFF. The CDR3 DNA reads as TGCGCCAGCAGCTTGGCCGGCCCTGAAAATTACAATGAGCAGTTCTTC.